The present T cell receptor (gamma chain) was sequenced within a study of gamma delta lymphoproliferative disorders and STAT genes. After removal of 0 bases from V and 3 bases from J, the junction contained 8 bases not matched to a gene. The CDR3 loop spans 15 amino acids. Germline loops: CDR1 EGSNGY, CDR2 YDSYNSKV. TCRdb redid clone calling on the multiplex PCR reads using CATT. The profile shows fewer than 3,500 gamma-chain clones, just under 8.5% of them singletons. Genomic DNA from isolated PBMCs served as the sequencing template. This clone is labeled medium-sized. Sequenced input: blood. The V and J genes are TRGV2 and TRGJ1 or TRGJ2. The J gene is not listed in TCRdb, so it was assigned here from a DNA match to germline. The clonotype was recovered from a human donor in good health. For the CDR3, the DNA is TGTGCCACCTGGGACGGGCTCACGGGTTATTATAAGAAACTCTTT. It specifies CATWDGLTGYYKKLF.